The following is a TCR beta chain sequence with its context. Its antigen is still unknown. Some clones are missing from TCRdb's copy, which holds only in-frame ones; the method was immunoSEQ multiplex PCR. The top ten hold 4.5% of the sample, which has more than 60,000 clones, over 90% seen once. The sample is drawn from a study of cytomegalovirus exposure and HLA in healthy donors. Whole-study results and caveats: Investigators reported approximately 170 TCR beta chains as tied to cytomegalovirus. Per published reports, the classifier diagnosed cytomegalovirus status with high specificity and sensitivity. Most TCR sequences were seen very rarely across donors, but some public TCRs occurred in many. Subsequent analysis showed first-cohort TCR clusters tending to co-occur in 120 validation repertoires.

V shed 7 bases and J shed 4 bases, with 14 bases lying between them. The CDR3 has 14 amino acids. The germline gives CDR1 SGHDT, CDR2 YYEEEE. The chain employs TRBV5-6 and TRBJ2-2; D gene unclear. The receptor comes from a woman aged 18-35 years in good health and CMV-seropositive. Sequenced: PBMCs. The CDR3 sequence: CASRNYQGTGELFF. The CDR3 coding sequence is TGTGCCAGCCGCAACTATCAAGGCACCGGGGAGCTGTTTTTT.